The clone carrying this T cell receptor beta chain has a handful of counts. Its target is not known. The data were obtained in a study of glioma-infiltrating T cells after dendritic cell vaccination. Background on the study: Between the early 2000s and the early 2010s, patients got autologous tumor lysate-pulsed dendritic cell vaccines. Dendritic cell vaccine was injected intradermally three times, biweekly. Regarding the study as a whole: The cohort had few patients with full blood and tumor sets.

The CDR3 length is 18 residues. The germline gives CDR1 MNHEY, CDR2 SMNVEV (reference sequence). TCRdb keeps only in-frame clones here, not all; method: immunoSEQ multiplex PCR. The sample holds around 62,000 clones, roughly four fifths seen once. The chain uses TRBV27 and TRBJ2-5; tentative D call: TRBD1 (6 bases). The tail of the sequence fits TRBJ2-7 better, so the J call may be wrong. Sequencing was performed on blood, taken before dendritic cell vaccination. The source of this sequence is a human donor with glioblastoma. The CDR3 loop reads CASSSSFLDRQYAYEQYF. The CDR3 DNA sequence: TGTGCCAGCAGTTCCTCCTTCTTAGACAGGCAATATGCCTACGAGCAGTACTTC.